These T cell receptor beta chains were read from a single sample in a study of radiotherapy plus CTLA-4 blockade in lung cancer. Sequencing used immunoSEQ multiplex PCR; TCRdb keeps in-frame clones, though not all of them. The table includes about 120,000 clones, roughly four fifths detected once. The sample in question was peripheral blood, obtained from a patient treated with radiotherapy plus ipilimumab. Every receptor here comes from a human donor with non-small cell lung cancer that progressed on radiotherapy plus ipilimumab. Some clones in this sample may be carry-over from other donors' samples. The CDR3 runs from the conserved cysteine through the conserved F or W. D genes are given only for firm matches. Only part of the rows carry a size: once, few, many, or a class if the clone is expanded.

J gene: TRBJ2-3; D gene: NA; clone size: NA; V gene: TRBV6-5; CDR3 protein: CASSVADTQYF; CDR3 DNA: TGTGCCAGCAGTGTGGCAGATACGCAGTATTTT
J gene: TRBJ1-5; D gene: TRBD1; clone size: NA; V gene: TRBV29-1; CDR3 protein: CSVELVPGQGFLLWYQPQHF; CDR3 DNA: TGCAGCGTTGAACTTGTACCGGGACAGGGATTTTTATTGTGGTATCAGCCCCAGCATTTT
J gene: TRBJ2-2; D gene: TRBD1; clone size: NA; V gene: TRBV5-5; CDR3 protein: CASSSDRESLPGELFF; CDR3 DNA: TGTGCCAGCAGCTCAGACAGGGAAAGTCTGCCCGGGGAGCTGTTTTTT
J gene: TRBJ1-6; D gene: NA; clone size: once; V gene: TRBV5-1; CDR3 protein: CASKVGGPEVDNSPLHF; CDR3 DNA: TGCGCCAGCAAGGTTGGCGGGCCCGAGGTCGATAATTCACCCCTCCACTTT
J gene: TRBJ2-2; D gene: NA; clone size: NA; V gene: TRBV6-4; CDR3 protein: CASSDSMDTGELFF; CDR3 DNA: TGTGCCAGCAGTGACTCGATGGACACCGGGGAGCTGTTTTTT
J gene: TRBJ2-3; D gene: NA; clone size: NA; V gene: TRBV27; CDR3 protein: CASGHDLSDTQYF; CDR3 DNA: TGTGCCAGCGGACATGACCTCTCAGATACGCAGTATTTT
J gene: TRBJ2-3; D gene: NA; clone size: NA; V gene: TRBV9; CDR3 protein: CASSVGALGGDTQYF; CDR3 DNA: TGTGCCAGCAGCGTTGGGGCCCTAGGTGGAGATACGCAGTATTTT
J gene: TRBJ2-5; D gene: NA; clone size: NA; V gene: TRBV14; CDR3 protein: CASSQVGVEGETQYF; CDR3 DNA: TGTGCCAGCAGCCAAGTCGGGGTGGAGGGAGAGACCCAGTACTTC
J gene: TRBJ1-4; D gene: NA; clone size: NA; V gene: TRBV5-4; CDR3 protein: CASSLEGGDEKLFF; CDR3 DNA: TGTGCCAGCAGCTTGGAGGGCGGGGATGAAAAACTGTTTTTT
J gene: TRBJ1-2; D gene: TRBD1; clone size: NA; V gene: TRBV6-4; CDR3 protein: CASSRQGSYGYTF; CDR3 DNA: TGTGCCAGCAGCCGACAGGGAAGCTATGGCTACACCTTC
J gene: TRBJ2-3; D gene: NA; clone size: NA; V gene: TRBV7-2; CDR3 protein: CASSLLSVPDTQYF; CDR3 DNA: TGTGCCAGCAGCTTACTTAGCGTCCCAGATACGCAGTATTTT
J gene: TRBJ1-2; D gene: TRBD1; clone size: medium-sized; V gene: TRBV4-3; CDR3 protein: CASSQMEGASYGYTF; CDR3 DNA: TGCGCCAGCAGCCAAATGGAGGGGGCAAGCTATGGCTACACCTTC
J gene: TRBJ2-2; D gene: TRBD2; clone size: NA; V gene: TRBV27; CDR3 protein: CASSLSNSGGPGELFF; CDR3 DNA: TGTGCCAGCAGTTTATCGAATAGCGGGGGGCCCGGGGAGCTGTTTTTT
J gene: TRBJ1-5; D gene: NA; clone size: NA; V gene: TRBV7-9; CDR3 protein: CASSLAYQPQHF; CDR3 DNA: TGTGCCAGCAGCTTAGCGTATCAGCCCCAGCATTTT
J gene: TRBJ2-7; D gene: NA; clone size: NA; V gene: TRBV7-9; CDR3 protein: CASSYGGGGASYEQYF; CDR3 DNA: TGTGCCAGCAGCTACGGGGGAGGGGGCGCGTCCTACGAGCAGTACTTC
J gene: TRBJ2-1; D gene: TRBD1; clone size: NA; V gene: TRBV18; CDR3 protein: CASSAPGTGGDEQFF; CDR3 DNA: TGTGCCAGCTCAGCCCCCGGGACAGGGGGGGATGAGCAGTTCTTC
J gene: TRBJ2-2; D gene: NA; clone size: NA; V gene: TRBV7-3; CDR3 protein: CASSLVGYTGELFF; CDR3 DNA: TGTGCCAGCAGCTTGGTAGGGTACACCGGGGAGCTGTTTTTT
J gene: TRBJ2-7; D gene: TRBD1; clone size: NA; V gene: TRBV5-4; CDR3 protein: CASSLGGTGTADYEQYF; CDR3 DNA: TGTGCCAGCAGCTTGGGGGGAACCGGGACAGCGGACTACGAGCAGTACTTC
J gene: TRBJ2-1; D gene: TRBD1; clone size: NA; V gene: TRBV7-2; CDR3 protein: CASSYRQGDNEQFF; CDR3 DNA: TGTGCCAGCAGCTATCGACAGGGGGACAATGAGCAGTTCTTC
J gene: TRBJ1-2; D gene: TRBD1; clone size: few; V gene: TRBV18; CDR3 protein: CASSPDRGAYGYTF; CDR3 DNA: TGTGCCAGCTCACCCGACAGGGGGGCCTATGGCTACACCTTC
J gene: TRBJ2-4; D gene: TRBD2; clone size: NA; V gene: TRBV28; CDR3 protein: CASSLFGLGGGKLAKNIQYF; CDR3 DNA: TGTGCCAGCAGTTTATTCGGGCTTGGCGGGGGAAAACTAGCCAAAAACATTCAGTACTTC
J gene: TRBJ2-2; D gene: NA; clone size: NA; V gene: TRBV7-7; CDR3 protein: CASSPYLAGVSWELFF; CDR3 DNA: TGCGCTAGCAGCCCATATCTGGCAGGGGTTTCCTGGGAGCTGTTTTTT
J gene: TRBJ1-6; D gene: NA; clone size: NA; V gene: TRBV4-2; CDR3 protein: CASSQSHSERPLHF; CDR3 DNA: TGTGCCAGCAGCCAGTCACACAGTGAACGACCCCTCCACTTT
J gene: TRBJ2-1; D gene: NA; clone size: NA; V gene: TRBV29-1; CDR3 protein: CSVVYNEQFF; CDR3 DNA: TGCAGCGTCGTATACAATGAGCAGTTCTTC
J gene: TRBJ1-4; D gene: NA; clone size: NA; V gene: TRBV4-3; CDR3 protein: CASSQGYFFNEKLFF; CDR3 DNA: TGCGCCAGCAGCCAAGGGTATTTCTTTAATGAAAAACTGTTTTTT
J gene: TRBJ1-1; D gene: NA; clone size: NA; V gene: TRBV6-5; CDR3 protein: CASSYQGLNTEAFF; CDR3 DNA: TGTGCCAGCAGTTACCAGGGGCTGAACACTGAAGCTTTCTTT
J gene: TRBJ2-1; D gene: NA; clone size: NA; V gene: TRBV2; CDR3 protein: CASSSFRGARNNEQFF; CDR3 DNA: TGTGCCAGCAGTTCTTTCAGGGGGGCCAGAAACAATGAGCAGTTCTTC
J gene: TRBJ2-3; D gene: TRBD1; clone size: NA; V gene: TRBV11-2; CDR3 protein: CASSTGTGDYTQYF; CDR3 DNA: TGTGCCAGCAGTACCGGGACAGGGGACTATACGCAGTATTTT
J gene: TRBJ1-2; D gene: NA; clone size: few; V gene: TRBV28; CDR3 protein: CASSSQGGGYTF; CDR3 DNA: TGTGCCAGCAGTTCCCAGGGTGGGGGCTACACCTTC
J gene: TRBJ1-5; D gene: NA; clone size: NA; V gene: TRBV19; CDR3 protein: CASSNRNQPQHF; CDR3 DNA: TGTGCCAGTAGTAACCGGAATCAGCCCCAGCATTTT
J gene: TRBJ1-2; D gene: TRBD1; clone size: NA; V gene: TRBV7-2; CDR3 protein: CASSRQGGYGYTF; CDR3 DNA: TGTGCCAGCAGCCGACAGGGTGGCTATGGCTACACCTTC
J gene: TRBJ1-5; D gene: TRBD1; clone size: NA; V gene: TRBV19; CDR3 protein: CASRDRINSNQPQHF; CDR3 DNA: TGTGCCAGCAGGGACAGGATCAATAGCAATCAGCCCCAGCATTTT
J gene: TRBJ2-3; D gene: NA; clone size: NA; V gene: TRBV6-6; CDR3 protein: CASSYYRVHTQYF; CDR3 DNA: TGTGCCAGCAGTTACTATCGGGTACATACGCAGTATTTT
J gene: TRBJ2-5; D gene: TRBD2; clone size: once; V gene: TRBV5-1; CDR3 protein: CASSFSGTSGGRETQYF; CDR3 DNA: TGCGCCAGCAGCTTCTCTGGGACTAGCGGTGGACGGGAGACCCAGTACTTC
J gene: TRBJ1-4; D gene: TRBD1; clone size: NA; V gene: TRBV7-9; CDR3 protein: CASSYTGGVEKLFF; CDR3 DNA: TGTGCCAGCAGCTACACAGGGGGCGTTGAAAAACTGTTTTTT
J gene: TRBJ1-6; D gene: NA; clone size: NA; V gene: TRBV15; CDR3 protein: CATSRDREYNSPLHF; CDR3 DNA: TGTGCCACCAGCAGAGATAGAGAATATAATTCACCCCTCCACTTT
J gene: TRBJ2-5; D gene: TRBD2; clone size: NA; V gene: TRBV4-3; CDR3 protein: CASSQDLGLAGDYQETQYF; CDR3 DNA: TGCGCCAGCAGCCAAGACCTTGGACTAGCGGGGGACTACCAAGAGACCCAGTACTTC
J gene: TRBJ2-1; D gene: NA; clone size: NA; V gene: TRBV19; CDR3 protein: CASSLYSHEQFF; CDR3 DNA: TGTGCCAGTAGTTTATATTCCCATGAGCAGTTCTTC
J gene: TRBJ2-7; D gene: NA; clone size: NA; V gene: TRBV6-1; CDR3 protein: CASSEAGSGAGYEQYF; CDR3 DNA: TGTGCCAGCAGTGAAGCGGGATCAGGGGCGGGCTACGAGCAGTACTTC
J gene: TRBJ2-3; D gene: TRBD2; clone size: NA; V gene: TRBV4-2; CDR3 protein: CASSQDSSGGAGDTQYF; CDR3 DNA: TGTGCCAGCAGCCAAGATAGTAGCGGGGGGGCGGGAGATACGCAGTATTTT
J gene: TRBJ2-7; D gene: TRBD1; clone size: NA; V gene: TRBV28; CDR3 protein: CASSSTGGAYEQYF; CDR3 DNA: TGTGCCAGCAGCTCGACAGGGGGTGCCTACGAGCAGTACTTC
J gene: TRBJ1-2; D gene: NA; clone size: NA; V gene: TRBV19; CDR3 protein: CASSVRPFGTLNYGYTF; CDR3 DNA: TGTGCCAGTAGTGTGCGTCCCTTCGGGACTCTCAACTATGGCTACACCTTC
J gene: TRBJ2-1; D gene: TRBD2; clone size: NA; V gene: TRBV7-7; CDR3 protein: CASSLAPIAGGGEQFF; CDR3 DNA: TGTGCTAGCAGCTTAGCCCCCATTGCGGGGGGGGGCGAGCAGTTCTTC
J gene: TRBJ1-1; D gene: NA; clone size: once; V gene: TRBV29-1; CDR3 protein: CSVDRGSEAFF; CDR3 DNA: TGCAGCGTTGACAGGGGCAGTGAAGCTTTCTTT
J gene: TRBJ2-7; D gene: TRBD1; clone size: NA; V gene: TRBV7-6; CDR3 protein: CASSRGDRLTYEQYF; CDR3 DNA: TGTGCCAGCAGCAGAGGGGACAGGTTAACCTACGAGCAGTACTTC
J gene: TRBJ1-1; D gene: TRBD1; clone size: NA; V gene: TRBV5-1; CDR3 protein: CASSIGTGAGEAFF; CDR3 DNA: TGCGCCAGCAGCATAGGGACAGGGGCAGGTGAAGCTTTCTTT
J gene: TRBJ2-2; D gene: TRBD1; clone size: NA; V gene: TRBV30; CDR3 protein: CAWIYRDRGTGELFF; CDR3 DNA: TGTGCCTGGATCTACCGGGACAGGGGCACCGGGGAGCTGTTTTTT
J gene: TRBJ1-3; D gene: NA; clone size: few; V gene: TRBV2; CDR3 protein: CASSEQAGNTIYF; CDR3 DNA: TGTGCCAGCAGTGAGCAGGCCGGAAACACCATATATTTT
J gene: TRBJ2-2; D gene: NA; clone size: NA; V gene: TRBV7-8; CDR3 protein: CASSSGQYTGELFF; CDR3 DNA: TGTGCCAGCAGCTCCGGACAGTACACCGGGGAGCTGTTTTTT
J gene: TRBJ2-1; D gene: TRBD2; clone size: NA; V gene: TRBV5-4; CDR3 protein: CASSFWRGDQKQFF; CDR3 DNA: TGTGCCAGCAGCTTTTGGCGGGGGGACCAAAAGCAGTTCTTC
J gene: TRBJ1-2; D gene: TRBD1; clone size: NA; V gene: TRBV5-4; CDR3 protein: CASSLGGTANYGYTF; CDR3 DNA: TGTGCCAGCAGCTTGGGGGGGACAGCAAACTATGGCTACACCTTC
J gene: TRBJ1-2; D gene: NA; clone size: once; V gene: TRBV18; CDR3 protein: CASGPSGSDYGYTF; CDR3 DNA: TGTGCCAGCGGGCCTTCGGGCAGTGACTATGGCTACACCTTC
J gene: TRBJ1-6; D gene: TRBD1; clone size: NA; V gene: TRBV9; CDR3 protein: CASSVGGQTGSPLHF; CDR3 DNA: TGTGCCAGCAGCGTAGGGGGACAGACAGGGTCACCCCTCCACTTT
J gene: TRBJ1-1; D gene: TRBD1; clone size: once; V gene: TRBV5-1; CDR3 protein: CASSTSTGYEAFF; CDR3 DNA: TGCGCCAGCAGCACCTCGACAGGGTACGAAGCTTTCTTT
J gene: TRBJ1-6; D gene: NA; clone size: few; V gene: TRBV4-2; CDR3 protein: CASSQDEGSYNSPLHF; CDR3 DNA: TGTGCCAGCAGCCAAGATGAGGGAAGTTATAATTCACCCCTCCACTTT